This TCR beta chain was retrieved from a study of T cells expressing NK-cell markers. Turning to the study itself: Just one sequenced donor of eight was HCMV-seronegative, while seven were seropositive.

Regarding this clonotype: The antigen is not known.

Per the germline V gene, CDR1 is MGHDK and CDR2 is SYGVNS. This CDR3 contains 18 residues. cDNA encoding TCR beta was synthesized via 5'RACE template switching incorporating UMIs. After re-calling the 5' RACE reads, TCRdb lists one entry per CDR3 protein, DNA absent. This table holds 400,000 or so distinct CDR3 sequences. Study findings and constraints: No clear determination of HCMV specificity was made for expanded NKG2C+ T cell clones. CD8+ T cells in over five donors included dominant NKG2C+ clonotypes at roughly 1.0-7.0%.

The sample consisted of blood T cells: a sorted CD56 or NKG2C T cell subset, CD4+ or CD8+ T cells, or bulk PBMC T cells (not recorded which). The source of this sequence is a woman aged 50 to 60 in good health. V gene TRBV25-1 combines with J gene TRBJ2-5; TCRdb selects TRBD1, and the lack of DNA leaves this call unchecked. This chain's CDR3 is CASSPLGTGRPSQETQYF. Using reference TRBV25-1 and TRBJ2-5 for the parts outside the CDR3, the full variable domain is EADIYQTPRYLVIGTGKKITLECSQTMGHDKMYWYQQDPGMELHLIHYSYGVNSTEKGDLSSESTVSRIRTEHFPLTLESARPSHTSQYLCASSPLGTGRPSQETQYFGPGTRLLVL.